This T cell receptor (beta chain) was captured by sequencing in a study of blood T cell repertoires in COVID-19. Across the whole study: Samples came from the United States, Italy and Spain, spanning acute and convalescent COVID-19. T cells, B-cell-depleted T cells, or PBMCs supplied cDNA or gDNA.

Original methodology: Amplification with reference gene primers provided the estimates of nucleated cell counts. Here immunoSEQ multiplex PCR was the method, and the copy in TCRdb shows in-frame clones only, minus some. V, J and clone size are those of that table, while D and trimming were read from the DNA. The sample records over 150,000 clones, 65% to 90% being singletons. In Seattle, patients joined the study during active infection and were tracked longitudinally. V lost 7 bases and J lost 6; bases outside the gene matches: 14. Germline-derived CDR1 and CDR2 are LNHDA and SQIVND (reference sequence). The CDR3 sequence is 16 residues long.

What was sequenced was peripheral blood. This rearrangement joins TRBV19 to TRBJ1-5; 8 nucleotides align to TRBD1. This TCR was recovered from a woman aged 55-75 years with COVID-19, enrolled during active disease. In DNA form, the CDR3 reads TGTGCCAGTACCCTACAGGGGCAGGGGGCCAGTCAGCCCCAGCATTTT. Its translation: CASTLQGQGASQPQHF.